This entry features one TCR beta chain sequence. Its target antigen remains unknown. Base qualities are missing; no much larger clone stands one base away. The cohort consisted of 600 to 700 healthy bone marrow donors. At the time of sampling, all cohort members were nominally healthy, though unrecorded immune exposures were likely present. The donor was CMV seropositive and was included in the group of some 290 seropositive cohort members. Every donor gave a peripheral blood sample, and the peripheral blood mononuclear cells from that sample were used for TCR beta sequencing. The Qiagen DNeasy Blood Extraction Kit was used to extract genomic DNA from the blood cell samples. V loses 5 bases of germline sequence and J loses 5 bases, and the interval between the two ends is 17 bases. The CDR3 measures 15 amino acids from cysteine to phenylalanine. The sequence is cut down to CDR3 DNA, 45 bases in frame from base 1. The germline V gene (reference sequence) gives CDR1 as SGHAT and CDR2 as FQDESV.

This entry belongs to a study of cytomegalovirus exposure and HLA in healthy donors (dated by TCRdb to about 2017). For the wider study: An earlier analysis of 587 of the donors reported about 300 Gb of sequence data and around 100 million unique TCR beta sequences obtained from approximately 180 million T cells. The genetic ancestry cluster associated with self-reported Caucasian donors included 81% of the roughly 360 genotyped donors. HLA typing included class I and class II loci at four-digit resolution. Donor age, sex, ethnicity and CMV serostatus were collected together with the repertoire data. To predict cytomegalovirus infection status, the study brought together high-throughput TCR immunosequencing, statistical association of individual TCRs with disease status, and machine learning. The study profiled the T cell repertoires of approximately 700 subjects by immunosequencing and related them to cytomegalovirus serostatus. The number of typed donors differed by locus: about 629-640 for A, B, C, DRB1 and DQB1; 500 to 550 for DQA1; some 590 for DPA1; and roughly 490 for DPB1. A later genetic analysis took genome-wide SNP genotypes for about 55% of the 666 donors and used that subset as a discovery cohort. Among roughly 400 genotyped donors of the cohort, an average of approximately 230,000 unique TCR beta nucleotide sequences were sequenced per donor, about a sixth of them non-productive. An early release covering 500 to 750 HLA-typed donors comprised about 290 gigabases of sequencing data and 85 million to 100 million unique TCR sequences. Every repertoire in the discovery cohort had been generated on one and the same sequencing platform. The study aimed to test whether cataloging public T cell receptors could reveal signatures of past pathogen exposure. Four or five DR-DQ haplotypes were treated as single units for association and clustering because of strong linkage in the cohort. Besides the first cohort of 666 subjects, a separate validation cohort made up of 120 different subjects was used. To study patterns of TCR occurrence, a later analysis re-analyzed previously published TCR beta repertoires from just over 650 donors and added high-resolution HLA genotyping. The later analysis used no new phenotypic data to find candidate immune exposures, relying instead on TCR beta sequences and their occurrence across donors. In an earlier analysis of over 550 of the donors, high-throughput TCR beta sequencing was used to judge whether each TCR beta V gene segment behaved as functional or pseudogenic.

The paper as a whole reports these results and caveats: Compared with equally common non-associated chains, HLA-associated TCR beta chains in a later analysis were more clonally expanded and had lower generation probabilities. Cytomegalovirus status was reported to be diagnosed by the classifier with high specificity and sensitivity in both the original and validation cohorts. Strong co-occurrence of HLA alleles, especially DR and DQ, made assigning TCR associations to individual alleles difficult. A further reported finding was that TCR beta sequences accurately predicted the HLA-A and HLA-B alleles for most subjects in the first cohort. For the cohort, immune exposure information was limited to CMV serostatus. Sequencing depth was assumed to be roughly uniform across donors in the presence/absence analyses, though that assumption may not hold. Specific HLA alleles were associated with 15,000 to 20,000 TCR beta sequences at a false discovery rate of 0.05 in a later analysis. It was suggested by the authors that the approach could potentially be generalized to other disease states and immunological phenotypes. Most TCR sequences were seen in very few donors, while some public TCRs were found in many individuals. An earlier analysis of approximately 530 of the donors showed that most TCR beta V segments appeared in productive rearrangements either about 87% or about 30% of the time, which broadly matched IMGT annotations. A later genetic analysis associated a missense DCLRE1C variant with V-gene and J-gene trimming of TCR beta chains, and an independent cohort replicated the association. Some IMGT-functional V segments, including TRBV6-2 and TRBV6-3, could not be distinguished by the 87-base-pair reads and were therefore excluded. In vitro tests confirmed that a few of the cytomegalovirus-associated TCR beta chains recognize cytomegalovirus antigens. According to a later analysis, most CMV-associated TCR beta chains appeared to be HLA-restricted, and the HLA associations seemed to be driven largely by CMV exposure. According to a later analysis, TCR association rates differed among HLA loci, with DRB1 alleles showing the most associated TCRs and HLA-C alleles showing the fewest. Approximately 16 rarely observed V segments, including chromosome 9 orphons, were excluded from the earlier analysis of about 600 of the donors because counts were too low. This cohort had only TCR beta chains sequenced, and the lack of alpha or paired-chain data limited which features could be detected. Correlated functional status among segregating V segments might reflect linkage disequilibrium, but an unknown experimental factor could not be ruled out. A later genetic analysis reported fewer N-insertions in productive TCRs among donors in an Asian-associated ancestry cluster than the roughly 670-donor mean. HLA typing was unavailable for some donors at each locus, so association tests used only the typed subset. A later analysis reported that several top co-occurrence clusters appeared linked to parvovirus B19, influenza, CMV and Epstein-Barr virus. A total of fewer than 200 TCR beta chains were listed by the study as associated with cytomegalovirus. A group of highly shared sequence variants was considered likely to be a technical artifact of the sequencing pipeline.

The library was built by means of the immunoSEQ multiplex PCR assay. For the multiplex PCR, a mixture combining 60 forward primers for TCR Vbeta segments and 13 reverse primers for TCR Jbeta segments was used. The CDR3 region of rearranged TCR beta genes was amplified from genomic DNA by a multiplex PCR assay. On the Illumina HiSeq System, the amplified TCR beta libraries were sequenced as 87-base-pair reads. For the original study's pipeline: In a later analysis, roughly 80 million unique TCR beta chains were counted across the 500 to 850 repertoires, and around 10 million of these chains were shared by at least two donors. Raw reads were error-corrected and collapsed into unique sequences with a nearest-neighbor algorithm that merged closely related sequences to remove PCR and sequencing errors. V, D and J gene segments were assigned by aligning CDR3 sequences to IMGT reference sequences. For a sequence to be retained, a match of at least six nucleotides to both a V gene segment and a J gene segment was required. Rearrangements were called productive when the CDR3 lacked stop codons and stayed in frame with V and J; all others were non-productive. CDR3 was defined according to IMGT convention as the region running from the second conserved V-encoded cysteine to the conserved J-encoded phenylalanine. Sequences without an unambiguous match to a single V gene segment were excluded from the earlier analysis of approximately 600 of the donors. An earlier analysis of approximately 590 of the donors called V segments functional above 56.7% productive rearrangements and segregating when the between-donor standard deviation exceeded 5%. A statistical classification framework was developed to diagnose cytomegalovirus status using the catalog of TCR beta chain sequences. A later analysis assigned V and J genes by comparing TCR nucleotide sequences with IMGT/GENE-DB human TR gene sequences. In a later analysis, CDR3 sequences and most-parsimonious VDJ recombination scenarios were assigned using the TCRdist pipeline. In a later analysis, each TCR beta chain was defined by its CDR3 amino acid sequence together with its V-gene family, and reads without a unique V-gene family were excluded. To address suspected cross-contamination and a sequencing artifact, a later analysis removed roughly 580 highly shared, low-generation-probability nucleotide sequences. In a later analysis, a clonal expansion index for each public chain was calculated from normalized within-repertoire ranks of inferred template counts. A later analysis computed generation probabilities with a VDJ recombination model fitted to out-of-frame rearrangements, and checked the results against IGoR. In a later analysis, TCR-TCR, TCR-HLA and TCR-CMV co-occurrence was scored with hypergeometric tests, and a repertoire-size bias correction was applied to TCR pairs. In a later analysis, false discovery rates were estimated by permuting HLA or CMV assignments 20 times. In a later analysis, co-occurring TCRs were grouped with DBSCAN, and TCRdist sequence similarity was added when clustering was performed within HLA-allele-positive subsets. Repertoires with fewer than 30,000 or more than 120,000 public chains were left out of co-occurrence clustering, as were four to six repertoires with anomalous nucleotide sharing. As stored in TCRdb, this immuneACCESS dataset retains in-frame rearrangements with V and J assigned. A fraction of the clones does not appear; measured against another copy, unresolved V genes explain less than half of the discrepancy, and the remainder lacks a known reason. The V and J calls and the clone size are those of that table, but D and trimming were determined from the DNA. This sample lists about 200,000 clones; 79% were detected once. Clones ranked in the top ten supply approximately 0.4% of the sample.

Recombination joined TRBV11-1 with TRBJ2-3; the D gene is perhaps TRBD1, on 6 matching bases. This clonotype was obtained from a male donor in good health and CMV-seropositive. Sequencing was carried out using PBMCs. The CDR3 protein sequence reads: CASSGRDNKRDTQYF. The nucleotides are TGTGCCAGCAGCGGACGGGACAATAAGAGAGATACGCAGTATTTT.